These T cell receptor beta chains were read from a single sample in a study of CD8+CD57+ T cells in acquired aplastic anemia. Each CDR3 protein gets one entry after TCRdb re-called the reads with MiXCR. Among 200,000 to 250,000 distinct CDR3 sequences, about half were seen once, and the ten largest hold just under 20%. Material for sequencing was sorted CD4+, CD8+, or CD8+CD57+ T cells (not recorded which) from PBMCs. All receptors derive from a human donor with aplastic anemia. CDR3s leave out the opening cysteine and the closing phenylalanine or tryptophan. The order of the fields is CDR3 protein, J gene, V gene.

CDR3aa: ASSLANDEQY; j_gene: TRBJ2-7; v_gene: TRBV7-9
CDR3aa: ATVGRLGVKNIQY; j_gene: TRBJ2-4; v_gene: TRBV2
CDR3aa: ASSLLYWGQGADTQY; j_gene: TRBJ2-3; v_gene: TRBV27
CDR3aa: ASSDRLAGAFYNEQF; j_gene: TRBJ2-1; v_gene: TRBV10-1
CDR3aa: ASSLDAGRCGYT; j_gene: TRBJ1-2; v_gene: TRBV7-9
CDR3aa: ASSLRTGSTDTQY; j_gene: TRBJ2-3; v_gene: TRBV5-1
CDR3aa: ASSPPRGGHTIY; j_gene: TRBJ1-3; v_gene: TRBV18
CDR3aa: ASKGGSSYNEQF; j_gene: TRBJ2-1; v_gene: TRBV5-2
CDR3aa: ASSRGTGRHYGYT; j_gene: TRBJ1-2; v_gene: TRBV7-2
CDR3aa: ASSQSWTDNYEQY; j_gene: TRBJ2-7; v_gene: TRBV3-1
CDR3aa: ASRPGDRPYEQY; j_gene: TRBJ2-7; v_gene: TRBV12-3/TRBV12-4